A single sample gave rise to the 25 T cell receptor beta chains below, sequenced in a study of T cell responses to AZD1222 COVID-19 vaccine (TCRdb year 2021). The library was prepared using the immunoSEQ multiplex PCR assay. What TCRdb holds here is the immuneACCESS table cut down to in-frame rearrangements. Part of the clones is not present; checked against another copy, under half of the missing clones reflect an unresolved V gene, and the others are unexplained. The sample contains roughly 130,000 clones, 88% of them found a single time. 7.5% to 8% of the sample rests with the top ten. Explained via the paper, the time point label denotes: baseline before first vaccination. Sequenced here: peripheral blood, sampled on day 0 of AZD1222 vaccination. All receptors come from an adult in good health.

V usage is TRBV28 and J usage is TRBJ1-1; 8 bases are shared with TRBD1. Looked up from germline, CDR1 is MDHEN and CDR2 is SYDVKM. CDR3 length equals 15 residues. The J segment lost 0 bases and the V segment lost 6 bases, leaving 6 bases of the junction unmatched. CDR3 sequence: CASSTRDRMNTEAFF. As DNA, the CDR3 is TGTGCCAGCAGCACCCGGGACAGGATGAACACTGAAGCTTTCTTT.

This chain connects TRBV7-2 to TRBJ2-7; possibly TRBD2 for D (5 bases). Germline V gene data show CDR1 as SGHTA and CDR2 as FQGNSA. The CDR3 runs to 13 residues. The V gene lost 6 bases and the J gene lost 2 bases, with 11 bases spanning the gap. The CDR3 DNA sequence: TGTGCCAGCAGTACGGGAACCACCTACGAGCAGTACTTC. It codes for CASSTGTTYEQYF.

This chain connects TRBV4-1 to TRBJ1-1; no clear D. The CDR3 spans 15 residues. Germline CDR1 is MGHRA and CDR2 is YSYEKL. V gave up 4 bases and J gave up 1 base, with 13 bases separating them. DNA of the CDR3: TGCGCCAGCAGCCGTCATACAGTTTCGAACACTGAAGCTTTCTTT. Translation gives CASSRHTVSNTEAFF.

The chain employs TRBV28 and TRBJ1-2; D gene unclear. The CDR3 sequence is 13 residues long. Trimming removed 1 base from V and 4 bases from J, with 7 bases in between. Germline V CDR1 and CDR2: MDHEN, SYDVKM. The CDR3 region is CASSLLSFYGYTF. CDR3 DNA sequence: TGTGCCAGCAGTTTATTGTCCTTCTATGGCTACACCTTC.

This sequence joins TRBV5-1 and TRBJ1-2, with 8 positions matching TRBD1. CDR3 length: 16 residues. Germline CDR1 is SGHRS and CDR2 is YFSETQ. J gave up 4 bases and V 4 bases, and 12 bases lay outside the gene matches. CDR3 bases: TGCGCCAGCAGCCAACGTCGTCCGGGACAGGCCTATGGCTACACCTTC. This encodes CASSQRRPGQAYGYTF.

The chain couples TRBV5-1 to TRBJ1-1, with 7 bases matching TRBD1. Germline trimming cut 4 bases from V and 10 bases from J; bases unmatched to any gene: 7. CDR1 and CDR2 (germline): SGHRS, YFSETQ. The CDR3 totals 12 residues. DNA of the CDR3: TGCGCCAGCAGCCTCCGGGACAGTCGAGCTTTCTTT. Translating it yields CASSLRDSRAFF.

This clone was found once. The genes are TRBV3-1 (or the pseudogene TRBV3-2) and TRBJ1-4, with TRBD1 matching 9 bases. The length of the CDR3 is 14 residues. J gave up 6 bases and V 5 bases, and 4 bases lay outside the gene matches. The germline gives CDR1 LGHDT, CDR2 YNNKEL (reference sequence). Written as DNA, the CDR3 is TGTGCCAGCAGCACGGGACAGGGCTATGAAAAACTGTTTTTT. Translation gives CASSTGQGYEKLFF.

V usage is TRBV9 and J usage is TRBJ1-4; D ambiguous. This CDR3 has 11 residues. Trimming removed 4 bases from V and 5 bases from J, with 3 bases in between. Germline V lookup: CDR1 SGDLS, CDR2 YYNGEE. The CDR3 nucleotides are TGTGCCAGCAGCAGAAATGAAAAACTGTTTTTT. Amino acid sequence: CASSRNEKLFF.

The V and J genes are TRBV2 and TRBJ2-7, with D perhaps given as TRBD1 or TRBD2 (5 bases each). This CDR3 is 12 amino acids long. The V gene lost 6 bases and the J gene lost 9 bases, with 15 bases spanning the gap. Germline-derived CDR1 and CDR2 are SNHLY and FYNNEI. DNA of the CDR3: TGTGCCAGCAGGGGAACTGGGGCGGGGCAGTACTTC. Its translation is CASRGTGAGQYF.

The chain has TRBV7-2 and TRBJ1-4; TRBD1 might be the D (5 bases). The V gene lost 1 base and the J gene lost 6 bases, with 9 bases spanning the gap. CDR1 and CDR2 from the germline V gene are SGHTA and FQGNSA. There are 14 residues in the CDR3. The CDR3 sequence: CASSLGQGYEKLFF. The CDR3 DNA sequence: TGTGCCAGCAGCTTAGGGCAGGGATATGAAAAACTGTTTTTT.

The rearrangement links TRBV12-2 to TRBJ2-2; the table's D call TRBD2 went unverified against the DNA. TRBV12-2 is marked as a pseudogene. This CDR3 spans 19 amino acids. The CDR3 bases are TGTGCAAGTCGCCCGGGACTAGCGGGAGTTAAGGTGAACACCGGGGAGCTGTTTTTT. It yields the protein CASRPGLAGVKVNTGELFF.

The chain uses TRBV11-2 and TRBJ1-5; D gene ambiguous. Per germline, CDR1 SGHAT and CDR2 FQNNGV. The CDR3 is 17 residues long. V was cut by 0 bases and J by 0 bases, with 12 bases left in between. CDR3 residues: CASSLDGFGNSNQPQHF. The CDR3 nucleotides read TGTGCCAGCAGCTTAGATGGGTTCGGGAATAGCAATCAGCCCCAGCATTTT.

The chain combines TRBV2 with TRBJ2-7; TRBD1 matches 10 bases. The CDR3 runs to 13 residues. Unmatched junction bases numbered 2, after V lost 6 bases and J lost 3 bases. Germline CDR1 reads SNHLY; CDR2 reads FYNNEI. CDR3 in amino acids: CASSRTGGYEQYF. CDR3 bases: TGTGCCAGCAGCAGGACAGGGGGCTACGAGCAGTACTTC.

The chain has TRBV28 and TRBJ1-2; 11 positions match TRBD1. Germline V lookup: CDR1 MDHEN, CDR2 SYDVKM. The CDR3 runs 17 residues. J gave up 4 bases and V 3 bases, and 10 bases lay outside the gene matches. The CDR3 sequence is CASSFSGGTGGSYGYTF. The CDR3 nucleotides read TGTGCCAGCAGTTTCTCGGGAGGGACAGGGGGGTCCTATGGCTACACCTTC.

The V and J genes are TRBV10-1 and TRBJ1-3, with D unclear. Germline V gene lookup returns CDR1 WNHNN and CDR2 SYGVQD (reference sequence). With 1 base removed from V and 0 bases from J, the gap between germline ends came to 16 bases. The CDR3 has 18 amino acids. DNA of the CDR3: TGCGCCAGCAGTGAGTTTCCTATGCAGGCCAACTCTGGAAACACCATATATTTT. It encodes CASSEFPMQANSGNTIYF.

The chain uses TRBV6-5 and TRBJ1-6, with 7 bases matching TRBD1. Germline CDR1 MNHEY, CDR2 SVGAGI. CDR3 size: 14 residues. Trimming cost V 6 bases and J 5 bases; bases outside gene matches: 4. In DNA form, the CDR3 reads TGTGCCAGCAGCCCAACAGGGGATAATTCACCCCTCCACTTT. This translates into CASSPTGDNSPLHF.

The chain has TRBV27 and TRBJ2-7, with unresolved D. Deletions cut 6 bases from V and 2 bases from J, with 14 bases between. Germline loops: CDR1 MNHEY, CDR2 SMNVEV (reference sequence). This CDR3 is built from 14 residues. CDR3 amino acids: CASSLIQGAYEQYF. DNA for the CDR3: TGTGCCAGCAGCCTGATTCAAGGCGCCTACGAGCAGTACTTC.

The chain couples TRBV7-6 to TRBJ2-2, with D hard to call. Trimming took 5 bases from V and 6 from J, leaving 10 bases between them. This CDR3 spans 13 amino acids. Germline V gives CDR1 SGHVS, CDR2 FNYEAQ. DNA of the CDR3: TGTGCCAGCAGCCCTCAAAGGTCCGGGGAGCTGTTTTTT. Translated, it gives CASSPQRSGELFF.

V gene TRBV10-2 combines with J gene TRBJ1-2, with D maybe TRBD1 (5 bases). CDR1 and CDR2 (germline): WSHSY, SAAADI. Trimming cost V 6 bases and J 0 bases, with 23 bases left between them. This CDR3 region has 18 residues. The CDR3 region is CASSGLGRLSPANYGYTF. The CDR3 coding sequence is TGCGCCAGCAGCGGGTTGGGGCGACTCTCCCCTGCTAACTATGGCTACACCTTC.

V and J are TRBV5-1 and TRBJ1-2, with D perhaps matching TRBD1 (5 bases). The CDR3 sequence is 14 residues long. CDR1 is SGHRS and CDR2 is YFSETQ in the germline V gene. Trimming stripped 2 bases from V and 1 base from J, with 9 bases between. The CDR3 spells CASSFGGFNYGYTF. The CDR3, as DNA: TGCGCCAGCAGCTTCGGGGGGTTTAACTATGGCTACACCTTC.

This chain joins TRBV5-1 and TRBJ2-7; a weak D match, TRBD1 (6 bases). With 0 bases removed from V and 5 bases from J, the gap between germline ends came to 9 bases. This CDR3 has 13 amino acids. CDR1 and CDR2 from the germline V gene are SGHRS and YFSETQ. The CDR3 spells CASSLVQGDEQYF. In nucleotides, the CDR3 is TGCGCCAGCAGCTTGGTACAGGGCGACGAGCAGTACTTC.

This rearrangement joins TRBV5-4 to TRBJ2-2; 13 bases match TRBD2. This CDR3 is built from 15 residues. J was trimmed by 6 bases and V by 3 bases; bases with no gene match: 2. CDR1 SGHNT and CDR2 YYREEE come from the germline V gene (reference sequence). Here the CDR3 DNA reads TGTGCCAGCAGCTCTGGGACTAGCGGGGCCGGGGAGCTGTTTTTT. Protein sequence: CASSSGTSGAGELFF.

The DNA for the CDR3 is TGTGCCACCGGGGCCTCGGGTAGCACAGATACGCAGTATTTT. Translation gives CATGASGSTDTQYF. The chain has TRBV24-1 and TRBJ2-3, with D perhaps matching TRBD1 (5 bases). The CDR3 runs to 14 residues. V gave up 9 bases and J gave up 0 bases, with 12 bases separating them. In germline, CDR1 is KGHDR, CDR2 SFDVKD.

The chain is built from TRBV19 and TRBJ2-7, with D possibly matching TRBD2 (7 bases). The CDR3 length is 15 residues. V lost 5 bases and J 0 bases, leaving 14 bases between the germline ends. Per germline, CDR1 LNHDA and CDR2 SQIVND (reference sequence). CDR3 loop: CASSPEGGHSYEQYF. The CDR3 region has the DNA TGTGCCAGTAGTCCAGAGGGGGGGCACTCCTACGAGCAGTACTTC.

The genes are TRBV6-5 and TRBJ1-1, with D possibly being TRBD1 (5 bases). CDR1 MNHEY and CDR2 SVGAGI come from the germline V gene. Trimming stripped 10 bases from V and 1 base from J, with 13 bases between. The CDR3 runs 13 residues. The CDR3 spells CATRRDGNTEAFF. The CDR3 coding sequence is TGTGCCACCCGGAGGGACGGGAACACTGAAGCTTTCTTT.